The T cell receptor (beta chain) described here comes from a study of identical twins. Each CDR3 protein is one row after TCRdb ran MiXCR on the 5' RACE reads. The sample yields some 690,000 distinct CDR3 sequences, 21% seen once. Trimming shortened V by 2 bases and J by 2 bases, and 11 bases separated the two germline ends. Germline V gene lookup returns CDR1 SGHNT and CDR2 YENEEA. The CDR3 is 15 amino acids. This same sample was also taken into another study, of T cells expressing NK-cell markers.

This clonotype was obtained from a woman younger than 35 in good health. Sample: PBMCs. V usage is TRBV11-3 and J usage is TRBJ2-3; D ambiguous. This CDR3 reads CASSLSRRPTDTQYF. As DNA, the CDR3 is TGTGCCAGCAGCTTAAGTCGAAGGCCCACAGATACGCAGTATTTT. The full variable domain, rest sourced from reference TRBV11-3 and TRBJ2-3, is EAGVVQSPRYKIIEKKQPVAFWCNPISGHNTLYWYLQNLGQGPELLIRYENEEAVDDSQLPKDRFSAERLKGVDSTLKIQPAELGDSAVYLCASSLSRRPTDTQYFGPGTRLTVL.